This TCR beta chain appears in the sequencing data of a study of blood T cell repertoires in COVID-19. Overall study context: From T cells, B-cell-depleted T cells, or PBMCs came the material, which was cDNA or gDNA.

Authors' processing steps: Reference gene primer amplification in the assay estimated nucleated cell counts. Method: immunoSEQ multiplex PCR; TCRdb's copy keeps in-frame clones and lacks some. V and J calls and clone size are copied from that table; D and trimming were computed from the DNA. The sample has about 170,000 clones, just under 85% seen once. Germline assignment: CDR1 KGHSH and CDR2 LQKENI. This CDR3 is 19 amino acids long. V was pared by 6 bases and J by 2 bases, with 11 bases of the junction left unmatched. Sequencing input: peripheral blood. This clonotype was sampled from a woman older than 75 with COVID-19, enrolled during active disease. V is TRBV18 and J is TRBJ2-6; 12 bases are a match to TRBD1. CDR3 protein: CASSGTGGAIRTGANVLTF. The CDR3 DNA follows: TGTGCCAGCTCGGGGACAGGGGGCGCGATTAGGACTGGGGCCAACGTCCTGACTTTC.